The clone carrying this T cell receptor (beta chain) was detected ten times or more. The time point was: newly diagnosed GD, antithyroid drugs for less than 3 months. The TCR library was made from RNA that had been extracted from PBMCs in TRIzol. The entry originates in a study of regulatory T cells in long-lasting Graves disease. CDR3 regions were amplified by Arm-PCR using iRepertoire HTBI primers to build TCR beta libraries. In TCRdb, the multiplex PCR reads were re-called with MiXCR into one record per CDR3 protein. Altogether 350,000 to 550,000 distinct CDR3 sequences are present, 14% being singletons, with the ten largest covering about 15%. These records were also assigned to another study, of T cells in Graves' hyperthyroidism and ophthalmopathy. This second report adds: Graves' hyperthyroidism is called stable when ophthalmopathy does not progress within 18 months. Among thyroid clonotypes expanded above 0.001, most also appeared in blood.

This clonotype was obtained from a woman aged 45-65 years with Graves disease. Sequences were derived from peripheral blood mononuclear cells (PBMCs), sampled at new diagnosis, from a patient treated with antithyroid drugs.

This CDR3 is CASSKGTEETQYF. The CDR3 DNA follows: TGTGCCAGTAGTAAGGGGACGGAAGAGACCCAGTACTTC. The chain employs TRBV19 and TRBJ2-5; D is possibly TRBD1 or TRBD2 (5 bases each). CDR3 size: 13 residues. V gave up 4 bases and J gave up 3 bases, with 9 bases separating them. Germline CDR1 LNHDA, CDR2 SQIVND (reference sequence).